Described below is a single TCR beta chain sequence and its context. Only in-frame clones appear in the TCRdb table, and some are missing; sequencing was by immunoSEQ multiplex PCR. The sample comprises 20,000 to 25,000 clones, around 70% of which are singletons, and approximately 3.3% rests with the top ten. No patient escaped relapse after autologous stem cell transplantation, and brentuximab vedotin exposure varied. The sample originates from a study of PD-1 blockade in classical Hodgkin lymphoma. Per the germline V gene, CDR1 is LNHDA and CDR2 is SQIVND (reference sequence). The CDR3 is made up of 14 amino acids. V was cut by 3 bases and J by 6 bases, with 11 bases left in between.

The rearrangement joins TRBV19 to TRBJ2-2; a weak D match, TRBD1 (5 bases). Sequenced here: peripheral blood mononuclear cells (PBMCs), sampled at baseline. This receptor was obtained from a human donor with classical Hodgkin lymphoma. The CDR3: CASSMGQGSGELFF. The CDR3 DNA sequence: TGTGCCAGTAGTATGGGGCAGGGCTCCGGGGAGCTGTTTTTT.